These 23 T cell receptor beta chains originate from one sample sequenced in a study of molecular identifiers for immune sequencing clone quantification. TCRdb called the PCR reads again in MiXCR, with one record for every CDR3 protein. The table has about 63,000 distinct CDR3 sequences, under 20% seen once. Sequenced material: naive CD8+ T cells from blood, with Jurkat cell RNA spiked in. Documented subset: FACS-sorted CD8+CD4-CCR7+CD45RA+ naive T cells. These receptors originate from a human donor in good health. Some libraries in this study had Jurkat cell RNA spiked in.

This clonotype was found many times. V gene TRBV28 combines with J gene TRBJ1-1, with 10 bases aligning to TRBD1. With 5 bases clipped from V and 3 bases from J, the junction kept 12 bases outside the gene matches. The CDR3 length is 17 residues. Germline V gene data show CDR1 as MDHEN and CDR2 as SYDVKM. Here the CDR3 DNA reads TGTGCCAGCAGTATACTCAACCGGGACAGGGGTCACACTGAAGCTTTCTTT. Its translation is CASSILNRDRGHTEAFF. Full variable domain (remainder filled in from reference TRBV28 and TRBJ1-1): DVKVTQSSRYLVKRTGEKVFLECVQDMDHENMFWYRQDPGLGLRLIYFSYDVKMKEKGDIPEGYSVSREKKERFSLILESASTNQTSMYLCASSILNRDRGHTEAFFGQGTRLTVV.

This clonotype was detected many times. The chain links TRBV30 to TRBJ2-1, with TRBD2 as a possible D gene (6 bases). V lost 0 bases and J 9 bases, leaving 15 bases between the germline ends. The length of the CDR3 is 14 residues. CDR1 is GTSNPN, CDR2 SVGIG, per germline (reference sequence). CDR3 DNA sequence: TGTGCCTGGAGTGTTCACGGGAGTTTTTCTGAGCAGTTCTTC. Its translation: CAWSVHGSFSEQFF.

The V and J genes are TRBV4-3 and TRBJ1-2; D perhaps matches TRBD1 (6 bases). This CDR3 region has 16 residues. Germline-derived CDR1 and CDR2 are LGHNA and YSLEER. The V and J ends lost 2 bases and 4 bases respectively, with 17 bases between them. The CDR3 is CASSQIITGSGYGYTF. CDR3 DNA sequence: TGCGCCAGCAGCCAAATCATCACAGGGAGTGGCTATGGCTACACCTTC.

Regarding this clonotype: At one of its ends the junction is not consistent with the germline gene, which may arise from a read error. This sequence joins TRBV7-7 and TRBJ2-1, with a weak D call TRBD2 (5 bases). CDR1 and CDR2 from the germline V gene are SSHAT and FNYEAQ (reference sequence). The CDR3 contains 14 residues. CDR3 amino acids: CASSLGPDLREQFF. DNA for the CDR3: TGTGCTAGCAGCCTTGGACCGGACTTGAGGGAGCAGTTCTTC.

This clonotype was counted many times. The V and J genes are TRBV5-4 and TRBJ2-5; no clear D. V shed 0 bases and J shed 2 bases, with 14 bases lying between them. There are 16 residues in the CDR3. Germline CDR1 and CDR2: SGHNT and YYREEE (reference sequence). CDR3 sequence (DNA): TGTGCCAGCAGCTTGGTTCTGGTCCTAACGCAAGAGACCCAGTACTTC. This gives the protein CASSLVLVLTQETQYF. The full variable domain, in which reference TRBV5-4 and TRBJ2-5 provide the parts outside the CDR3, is ETGVTQSPTHLIKTRGQQVTLRCSSQSGHNTVSWYQQALGQGPQFIFQYYREEENGRGNFPPRFSGLQFPNYSSELNVNALELDDSALYLCASSLVLVLTQETQYFGPGTRLLVL.

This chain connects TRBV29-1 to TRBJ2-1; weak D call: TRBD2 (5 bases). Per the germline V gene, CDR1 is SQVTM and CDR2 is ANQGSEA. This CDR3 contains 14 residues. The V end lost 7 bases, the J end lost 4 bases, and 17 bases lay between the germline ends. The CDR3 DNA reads TGCAGCGCGAAGTCCCCAGCGGATTACAATGAGCAGTTCTTC. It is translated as CSAKSPADYNEQFF.

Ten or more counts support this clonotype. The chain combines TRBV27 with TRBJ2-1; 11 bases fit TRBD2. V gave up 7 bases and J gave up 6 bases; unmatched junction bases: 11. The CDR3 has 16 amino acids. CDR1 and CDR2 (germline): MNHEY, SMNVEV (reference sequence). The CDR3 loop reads CASTLGGGLAVNEQFF. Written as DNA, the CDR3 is TGTGCCAGCACCCTAGGTGGGGGACTAGCGGTCAATGAGCAGTTCTTC.

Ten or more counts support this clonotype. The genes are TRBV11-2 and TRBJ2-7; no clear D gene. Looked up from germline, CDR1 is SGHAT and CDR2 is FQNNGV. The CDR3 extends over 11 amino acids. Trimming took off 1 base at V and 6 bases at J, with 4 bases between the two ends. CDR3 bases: TGTGCCAGCAGCTTAGGTCCCGAGCAGTACTTC. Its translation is CASSLGPEQYF.

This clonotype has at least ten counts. CDR3 bases: TGCGCCAGCAGTGAGTATGTGGCTAGGCTGGGCGACATTCAGTACTTC. It specifies CASSEYVARLGDIQYF. This chain uses TRBV10-2 with TRBJ2-4; no clear D gene. Germline V CDR1 and CDR2: WSHSY, SAAADI. There are 16 residues in the CDR3. Deletions cut 1 base from V and 8 bases from J, with 18 bases between.

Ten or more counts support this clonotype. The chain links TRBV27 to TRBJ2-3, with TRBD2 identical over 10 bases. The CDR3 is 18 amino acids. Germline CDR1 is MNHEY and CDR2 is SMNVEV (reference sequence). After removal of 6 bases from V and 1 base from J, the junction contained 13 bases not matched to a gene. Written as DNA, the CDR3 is TGTGCCAGCAGCGAGGGACTAGCGATCTCTGCAGGCACAGATACGCAGTATTTT. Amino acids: CASSEGLAISAGTDTQYF.

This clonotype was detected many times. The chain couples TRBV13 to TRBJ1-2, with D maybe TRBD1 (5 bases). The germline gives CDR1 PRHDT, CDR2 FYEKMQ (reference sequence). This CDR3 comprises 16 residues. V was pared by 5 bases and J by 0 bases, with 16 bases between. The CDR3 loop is CASSVNRDLANYGYTF. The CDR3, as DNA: TGTGCCAGCAGCGTCAACCGGGACTTAGCTAACTATGGCTACACCTTC.

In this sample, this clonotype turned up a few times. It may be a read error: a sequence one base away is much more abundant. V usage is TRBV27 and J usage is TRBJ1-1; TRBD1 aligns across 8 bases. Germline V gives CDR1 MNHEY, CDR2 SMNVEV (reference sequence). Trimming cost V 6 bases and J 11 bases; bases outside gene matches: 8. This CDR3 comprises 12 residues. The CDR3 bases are TGTGCCAGCAGAGTTGGGGGACAGGATGCTTTCTTT. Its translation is CASRVGGQDAFF.

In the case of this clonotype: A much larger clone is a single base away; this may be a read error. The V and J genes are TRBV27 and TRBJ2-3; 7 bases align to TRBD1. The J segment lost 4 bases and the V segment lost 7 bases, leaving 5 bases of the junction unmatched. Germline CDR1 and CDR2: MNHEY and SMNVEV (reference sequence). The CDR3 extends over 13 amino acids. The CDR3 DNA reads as TGTGCCAGCAACTTAGGGGGCTCAGATACGCAGTATTTT. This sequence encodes CASNLGGSDTQYF.

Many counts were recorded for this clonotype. This CDR3 is CASSQDWSANNEQFF. The CDR3 DNA is TGTGCCAGCAGCCAAGACTGGAGCGCGAACAATGAGCAGTTCTTC. The genes are TRBV4-2 and TRBJ2-1; D not certain. CDR3 length: 15 residues. Trimming cost V 0 bases and J 5 bases, with 11 bases left between them. Per germline, CDR1 LGHNA and CDR2 YNFKEQ.

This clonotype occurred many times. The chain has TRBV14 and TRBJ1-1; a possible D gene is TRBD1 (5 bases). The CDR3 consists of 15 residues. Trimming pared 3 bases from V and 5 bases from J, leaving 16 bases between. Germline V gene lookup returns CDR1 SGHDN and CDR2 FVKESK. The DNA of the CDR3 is TGTGCCAGCAGCCACACGACAGTCCTACGGACTGAAGCTTTCTTT. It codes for CASSHTTVLRTEAFF. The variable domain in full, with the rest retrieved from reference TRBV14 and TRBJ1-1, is EAGVTQFPSHSVIEKGQTVTLRCDPISGHDNLYWYRRVMGKEIKFLLHFVKESKQDESGMPNNRFLAERTGGTYSTLKVQPAELEDSGVYFCASSHTTVLRTEAFFGQGTRLTVV.

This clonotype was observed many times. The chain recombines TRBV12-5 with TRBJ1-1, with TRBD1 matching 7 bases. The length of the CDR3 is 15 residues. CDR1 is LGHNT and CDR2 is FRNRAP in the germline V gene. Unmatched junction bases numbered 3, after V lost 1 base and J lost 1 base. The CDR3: CASGLDRGANTEAFF. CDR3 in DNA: TGTGCTAGTGGTTTGGACAGGGGAGCGAACACTGAAGCTTTCTTT.

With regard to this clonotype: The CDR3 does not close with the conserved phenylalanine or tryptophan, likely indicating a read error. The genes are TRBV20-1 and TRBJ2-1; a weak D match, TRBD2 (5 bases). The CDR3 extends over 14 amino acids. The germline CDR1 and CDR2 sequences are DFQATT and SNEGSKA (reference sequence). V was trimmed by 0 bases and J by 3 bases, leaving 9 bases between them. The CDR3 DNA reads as TGCAGTGCTAGAGATGGAGGCGGCTACAATGAGCAGTTCTCC. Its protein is CSARDGGGYNEQFS.

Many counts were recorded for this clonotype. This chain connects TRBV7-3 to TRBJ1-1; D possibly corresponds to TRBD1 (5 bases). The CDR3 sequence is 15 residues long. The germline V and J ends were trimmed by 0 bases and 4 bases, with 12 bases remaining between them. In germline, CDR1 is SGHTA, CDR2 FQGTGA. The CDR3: CASSLTGSGGTEAFF. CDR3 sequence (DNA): TGTGCCAGCAGCTTAACGGGGTCCGGGGGCACTGAAGCTTTCTTT.

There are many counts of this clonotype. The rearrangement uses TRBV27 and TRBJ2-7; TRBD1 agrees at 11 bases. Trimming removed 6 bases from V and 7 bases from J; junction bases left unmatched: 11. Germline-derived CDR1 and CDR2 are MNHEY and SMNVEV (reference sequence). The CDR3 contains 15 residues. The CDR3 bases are TGTGCCAGCAGCCGAGGGACAGGGGGGATGTGGGAGCAGTACTTC. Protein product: CASSRGTGGMWEQYF.

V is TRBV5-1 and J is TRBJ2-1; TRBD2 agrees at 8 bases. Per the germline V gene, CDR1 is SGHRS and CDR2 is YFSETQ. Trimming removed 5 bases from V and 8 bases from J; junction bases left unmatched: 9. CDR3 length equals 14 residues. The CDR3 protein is CASRERGLWDEQFF. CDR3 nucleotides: TGCGCCAGCAGAGAGCGGGGGTTGTGGGATGAGCAGTTCTTC.

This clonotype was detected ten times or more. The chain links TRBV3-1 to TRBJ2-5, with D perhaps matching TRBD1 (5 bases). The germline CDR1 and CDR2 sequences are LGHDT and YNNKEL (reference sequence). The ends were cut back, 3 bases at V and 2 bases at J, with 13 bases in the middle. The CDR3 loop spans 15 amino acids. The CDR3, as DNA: TGTGCCAGCAGCCAGGGGCAATTTCGTCAAGAGACCCAGTACTTC. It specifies CASSQGQFRQETQYF.

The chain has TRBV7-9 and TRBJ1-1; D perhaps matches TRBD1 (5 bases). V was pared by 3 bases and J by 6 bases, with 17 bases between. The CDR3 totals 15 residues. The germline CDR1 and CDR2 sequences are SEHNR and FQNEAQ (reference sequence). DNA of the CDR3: TGTGCCAGCAGCTTCCCGGACAAAGGGTTGGCTGAAGCTTTCTTT. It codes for CASSFPDKGLAEAFF.

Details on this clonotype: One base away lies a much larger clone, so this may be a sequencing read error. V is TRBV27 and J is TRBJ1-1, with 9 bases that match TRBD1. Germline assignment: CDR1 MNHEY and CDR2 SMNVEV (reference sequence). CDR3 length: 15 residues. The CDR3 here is CASSFMGQGDTGAFF. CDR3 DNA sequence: TGTGCCAGCAGTTTCATGGGACAGGGAGACACTGGAGCTTTCTTT.